These 10 T cell receptor beta chains were all obtained from the same sample, sequenced in a study of blood T cell repertoires in COVID-19. Using immunoSEQ multiplex PCR, the repertoire was profiled, and TCRdb retains in-frame clones only, with some absent. The table shows some 240,000 clones, with 75% to 85% occurring only once. Sequencing was carried out using peripheral blood. The receptor source for this set is a woman aged 55 to 70 with active or convalescent COVID-19.

This chain connects TRBV6-5 to TRBJ2-1; TRBD2 agrees at 11 bases. Trimming removed 6 bases from V and 8 bases from J; junction bases left unmatched: 6. This CDR3 comprises 14 residues. CDR1 is MNHEY, CDR2 SVGAGI, per germline. Here the CDR3 reads CASSLAGGNDEQFF. The CDR3 coding sequence is TGTGCCAGCAGCTTAGCGGGGGGGAACGATGAGCAGTTCTTC.

The chain carries TRBV6-1 and TRBJ1-1; TRBD1 matches at 7 bases. Losses at the gene ends were 2 bases for V and 5 bases for J; bases not matched to a gene: 14. Germline V gives CDR1 MNHNS, CDR2 SASEGT. The CDR3 length is 17 residues. CDR3 sequence (DNA): TGTGCCAGCAGTGAACCGCCTTTCAGGGGGAGGCAAACTGAAGCTTTCTTT. This gives the protein CASSEPPFRGRQTEAFF.

The rearrangement joins TRBV5-4 to TRBJ2-7; TRBD2 aligns across 11 bases. Germline trimming cut 4 bases from V and 2 bases from J; bases unmatched to any gene: 5. The CDR3 length is 15 residues. Germline lookup yields CDR1 SGHNT and CDR2 YYREEE (reference sequence). The CDR3 DNA follows: TGTGCCAGCAGCGCTTGGGGACTAGCGGCCTACGAGCAGTACTTC. Protein: CASSAWGLAAYEQYF.

About this clone itself: Other nucleotide sequences in the sample specify the same CDR3. This rearrangement joins TRBV5-1 to TRBJ2-7; D unclear. Germline V lookup: CDR1 SGHRS, CDR2 YFSETQ. This CDR3 is 14 amino acids long. Trimming took off 0 bases at V and 2 bases at J, with 9 bases between the two ends. Here the CDR3 DNA reads TGCGCCAGCAGCTTGGCCGGTGGTACCTACGAGCAGTACTTC. Protein product: CASSLAGGTYEQYF.

The chain carries TRBV2 and TRBJ2-2, with D tentatively TRBD1 (6 bases). The V end lost 11 bases, the J end lost 6 bases, and 10 bases lay between the germline ends. Germline V gene data show CDR1 as SNHLY and CDR2 as FYNNEI. The CDR3 extends over 11 amino acids. The CDR3 here is CAHRDPGELFF. The CDR3 DNA reads TGTGCCCACAGGGATCCCGGGGAGCTGTTTTTT.

The genes are TRBV12-3 or TRBV12-4 and TRBJ1-2, with TRBD1 as a possible D gene (5 bases). CDR3 length: 13 amino acids. V gave up 3 bases and J gave up 7 bases, with 12 bases separating them. The CDR3: CASSFGTFSGYTF. In DNA, the CDR3 is TGTGCCAGCAGTTTTGGGACTTTCAGTGGCTACACCTTC.

The rearrangement links TRBV4-3 to TRBJ1-2, with 7 bases lining up with TRBD1. Losses at the gene ends were 0 bases for V and 5 bases for J; bases not matched to a gene: 3. The germline CDR1 and CDR2 sequences are LGHNA and YSLEER. This CDR3 has 14 amino acids. The CDR3 DNA follows: TGCGCCAGCAGCCAAGATGTGGGACAGTATGGCTACACCTTC. Protein sequence: CASSQDVGQYGYTF.

This sequence joins TRBV30 and TRBJ1-2; D call uncertain. V lost 3 bases to trimming and J lost 8 bases, with 16 bases between them. The CDR3 length is 13 residues. CDR1 GTSNPN and CDR2 SVGIG come from the germline V gene (reference sequence). The CDR3 sequence is CAWSPPYGGGYTF. CDR3 sequence (DNA): TGTGCCTGGAGCCCCCCTTATGGAGGGGGCTACACCTTC.

In the case of this clone: Other DNA sequences in the same sample also yield this CDR3. The V gene is TRBV30, the J gene TRBJ1-5; weak D call: TRBD1 (6 bases). CDR3 size: 13 residues. Trimming cost V 3 bases and J 3 bases, with 9 bases left between them. Germline V gives CDR1 GTSNPN, CDR2 SVGIG (reference sequence). Here the CDR3 reads CAWSRTDNQPQHF. The CDR3, as DNA: TGTGCCTGGAGCCGGACAGACAATCAGCCCCAGCATTTT.

This chain joins TRBV7-2 and TRBJ1-2; 7 nucleotides agree with TRBD1. This CDR3 comprises 14 residues. With V trimmed by 5 bases and J by 4 bases, 7 bases remained unmatched. CDR1 is SGHTA, CDR2 FQGNSA, per germline. The CDR3 loop reads CASSPTGSLYGYTF. The CDR3, as DNA: TGTGCCAGCAGCCCGACAGGGAGCCTCTATGGCTACACCTTC.